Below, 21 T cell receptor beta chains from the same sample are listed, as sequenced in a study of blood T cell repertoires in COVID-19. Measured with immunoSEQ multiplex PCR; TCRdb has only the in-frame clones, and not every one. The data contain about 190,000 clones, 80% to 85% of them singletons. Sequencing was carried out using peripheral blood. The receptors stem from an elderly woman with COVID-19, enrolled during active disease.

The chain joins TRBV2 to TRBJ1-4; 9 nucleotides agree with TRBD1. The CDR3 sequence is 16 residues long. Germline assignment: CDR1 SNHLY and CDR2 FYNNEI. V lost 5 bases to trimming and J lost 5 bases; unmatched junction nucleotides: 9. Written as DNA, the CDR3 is TGTGCCAGCAGTCCGGCGCGACAGGGGGGAAATGAAAAACTGTTTTTT. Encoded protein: CASSPARQGGNEKLFF. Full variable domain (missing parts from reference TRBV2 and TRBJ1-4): EPEVTQTPSHQVTQMGQEVILRCVPISNHLYFYWYRQILGQKVEFLVSFYNNEISEKSEIFDDQFSVERPDGSNFTLKIRSTKLEDSAMYFCASSPARQGGNEKLFFGSGTQLSVL.

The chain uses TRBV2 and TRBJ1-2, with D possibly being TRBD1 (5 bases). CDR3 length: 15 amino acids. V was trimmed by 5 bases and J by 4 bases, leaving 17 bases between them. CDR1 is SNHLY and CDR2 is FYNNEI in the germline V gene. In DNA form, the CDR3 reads TGTGCCAGCAGTCCTGACAGAGGAGGGTCCTATGGCTACACCTTC. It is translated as CASSPDRGGSYGYTF. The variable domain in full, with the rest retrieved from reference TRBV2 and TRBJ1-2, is EPEVTQTPSHQVTQMGQEVILRCVPISNHLYFYWYRQILGQKVEFLVSFYNNEISEKSEIFDDQFSVERPDGSNFTLKIRSTKLEDSAMYFCASSPDRGGSYGYTFGSGTRLTVV.

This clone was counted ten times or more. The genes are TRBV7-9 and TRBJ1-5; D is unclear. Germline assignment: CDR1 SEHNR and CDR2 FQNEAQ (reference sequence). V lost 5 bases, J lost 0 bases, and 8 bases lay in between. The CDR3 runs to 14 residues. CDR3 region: CASSLDYSNQPQHF. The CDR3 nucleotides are TGTGCCAGCAGCCTAGACTATAGCAATCAGCCCCAGCATTTT.

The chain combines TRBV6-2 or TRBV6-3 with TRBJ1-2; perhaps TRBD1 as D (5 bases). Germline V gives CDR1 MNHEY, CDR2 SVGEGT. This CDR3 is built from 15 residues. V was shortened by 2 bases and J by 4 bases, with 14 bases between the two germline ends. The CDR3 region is CASSYSEQEIYGYTF. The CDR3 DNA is TGTGCCAGCAGTTACAGCGAACAGGAAATCTATGGCTACACCTTC.

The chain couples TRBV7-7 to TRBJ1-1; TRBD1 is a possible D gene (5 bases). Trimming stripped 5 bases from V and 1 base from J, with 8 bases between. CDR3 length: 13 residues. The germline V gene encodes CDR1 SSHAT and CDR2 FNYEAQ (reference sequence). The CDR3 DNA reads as TGTGCCAGCAGCCTGGGGCAGAACACTGAAGCTTTCTTT. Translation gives CASSLGQNTEAFF.

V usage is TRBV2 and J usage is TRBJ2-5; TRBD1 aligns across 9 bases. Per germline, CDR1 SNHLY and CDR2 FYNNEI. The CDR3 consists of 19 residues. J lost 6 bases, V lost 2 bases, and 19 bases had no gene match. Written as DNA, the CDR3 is TGTGCCAGCAGTGAATTTACGCCCCGGGACAGGGTCTATCGAAAGACCCAGTACTTC. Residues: CASSEFTPRDRVYRKTQYF.

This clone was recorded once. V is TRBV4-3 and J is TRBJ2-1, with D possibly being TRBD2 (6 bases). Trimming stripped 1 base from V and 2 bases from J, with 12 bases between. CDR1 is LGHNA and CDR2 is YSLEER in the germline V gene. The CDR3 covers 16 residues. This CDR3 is CASSQVGVAAYNEQFF. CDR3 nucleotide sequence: TGCGCCAGCAGCCAAGTTGGGGTAGCGGCCTACAATGAGCAGTTCTTC.

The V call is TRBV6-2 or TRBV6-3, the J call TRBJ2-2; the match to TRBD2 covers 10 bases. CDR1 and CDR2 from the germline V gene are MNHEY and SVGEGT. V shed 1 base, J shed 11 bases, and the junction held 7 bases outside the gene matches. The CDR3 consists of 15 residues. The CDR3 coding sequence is TGTGCCAGCAGTTACTTGGGACTAGCGAGCGGAGAGCTGTTTTTT. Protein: CASSYLGLASGELFF.

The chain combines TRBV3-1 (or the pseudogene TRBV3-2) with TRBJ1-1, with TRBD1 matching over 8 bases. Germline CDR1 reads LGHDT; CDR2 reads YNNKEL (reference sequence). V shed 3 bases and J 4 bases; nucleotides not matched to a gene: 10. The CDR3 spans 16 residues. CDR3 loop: CASSHGAGGGGTEAFF. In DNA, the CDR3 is TGTGCCAGCAGCCACGGGGCAGGGGGCGGGGGCACTGAAGCTTTCTTT.

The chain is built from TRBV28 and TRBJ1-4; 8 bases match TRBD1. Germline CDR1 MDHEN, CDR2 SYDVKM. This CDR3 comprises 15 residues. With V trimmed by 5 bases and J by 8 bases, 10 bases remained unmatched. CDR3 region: CASSPSGGAGEKLFF. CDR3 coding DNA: TGTGCCAGCAGTCCTTCAGGGGGCGCGGGGGAAAAACTGTTTTTT.

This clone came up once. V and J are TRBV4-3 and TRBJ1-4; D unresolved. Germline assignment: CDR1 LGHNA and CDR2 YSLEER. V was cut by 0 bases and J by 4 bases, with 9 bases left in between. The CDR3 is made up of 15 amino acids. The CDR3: CASSQDWADNEKLFF. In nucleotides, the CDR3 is TGCGCCAGCAGCCAAGACTGGGCAGATAATGAAAAACTGTTTTTT.

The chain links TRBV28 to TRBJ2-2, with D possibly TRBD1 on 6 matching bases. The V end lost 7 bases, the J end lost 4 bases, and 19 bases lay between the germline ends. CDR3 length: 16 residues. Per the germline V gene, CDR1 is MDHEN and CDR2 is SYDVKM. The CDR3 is CASTLWASGVTGELFF. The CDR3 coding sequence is TGTGCCAGCACCTTATGGGCCTCAGGGGTCACCGGGGAGCTGTTTTTT.

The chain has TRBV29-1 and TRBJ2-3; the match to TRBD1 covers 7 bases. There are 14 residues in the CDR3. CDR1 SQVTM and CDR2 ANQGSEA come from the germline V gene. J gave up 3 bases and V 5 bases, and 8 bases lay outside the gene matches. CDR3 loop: CSVSQGLGTDTQYF. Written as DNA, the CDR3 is TGCAGCGTTTCACAGGGGCTTGGGACAGATACGCAGTATTTT.

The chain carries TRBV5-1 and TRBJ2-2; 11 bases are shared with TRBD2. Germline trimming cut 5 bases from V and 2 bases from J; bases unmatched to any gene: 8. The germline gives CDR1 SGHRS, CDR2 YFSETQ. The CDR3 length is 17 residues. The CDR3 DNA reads TGCGCCAGCAGTCAACTAGCGGGGGAGATAAACACCGGGGAGCTGTTTTTT. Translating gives CASSQLAGEINTGELFF.

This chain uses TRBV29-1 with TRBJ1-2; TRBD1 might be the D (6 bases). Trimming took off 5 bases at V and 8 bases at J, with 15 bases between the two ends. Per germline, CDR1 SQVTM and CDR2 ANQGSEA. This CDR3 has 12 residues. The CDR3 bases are TGCAGCGTTTGGACAGAACCATCAGGCTACACCTTC. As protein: CSVWTEPSGYTF.

Here the CDR3 reads CASSPRQGWNTIYF. CDR3 DNA sequence: TGTGCCAGCAGTCCTAGACAGGGTTGGAACACCATATATTTT. The J gene is TRBJ1-3, the V gene TRBV27; 7 bases are shared with TRBD1. The V segment lost 5 bases and the J segment 7 bases; nucleotides outside the gene matches: 8. Germline V gives CDR1 MNHEY, CDR2 SMNVEV (reference sequence). This CDR3 comprises 14 residues.

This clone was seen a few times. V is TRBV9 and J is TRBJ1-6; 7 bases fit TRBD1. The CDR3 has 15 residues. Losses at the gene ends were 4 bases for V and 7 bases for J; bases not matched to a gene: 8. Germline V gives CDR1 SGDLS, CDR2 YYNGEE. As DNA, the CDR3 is TGTGCCAGCAGCCAAGCAGGGGGAAGGAATTCACCCCTCCACTTT. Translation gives CASSQAGGRNSPLHF. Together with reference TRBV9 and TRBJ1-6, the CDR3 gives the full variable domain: DSGVTQTPKHLITATGQRVTLRCSPRSGDLSVYWYQQSLDQGLQFLIQYYNGEERAKGNILERFSAQQFPDLHSELNLSSLELGDSALYFCASSQAGGRNSPLHFGNGTRLTVT.

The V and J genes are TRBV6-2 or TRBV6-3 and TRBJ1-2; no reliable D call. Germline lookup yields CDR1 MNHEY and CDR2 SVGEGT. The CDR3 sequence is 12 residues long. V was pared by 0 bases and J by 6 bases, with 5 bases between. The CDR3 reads CASSYSVDGYTF. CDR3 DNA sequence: TGTGCCAGCAGTTACTCGGTAGATGGCTACACCTTC.

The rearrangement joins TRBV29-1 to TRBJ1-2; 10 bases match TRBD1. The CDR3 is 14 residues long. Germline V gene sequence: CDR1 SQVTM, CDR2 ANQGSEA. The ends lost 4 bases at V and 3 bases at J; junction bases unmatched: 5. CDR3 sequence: CSVAGQGSDYGYTF. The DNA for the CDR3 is TGCAGCGTTGCGGGACAGGGGAGTGACTATGGCTACACCTTC.

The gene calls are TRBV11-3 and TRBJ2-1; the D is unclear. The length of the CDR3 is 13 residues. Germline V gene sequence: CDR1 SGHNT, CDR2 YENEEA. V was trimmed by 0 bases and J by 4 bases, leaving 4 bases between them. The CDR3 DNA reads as TGTGCCAGCAGCTTAGATTCGTACAATGAGCAGTTCTTC. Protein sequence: CASSLDSYNEQFF.

This CDR3 reads CASSQGSHYGYTF. In DNA, the CDR3 is TGTGCCAGCAGCCAAGGGAGCCACTATGGCTACACCTTC. V is TRBV14 and J is TRBJ1-2; D is unresolved. This CDR3 spans 13 amino acids. Trimming left V 1 base short and J 3 bases short, with 6 bases between. Germline CDR1 is SGHDN and CDR2 is FVKESK.